This T cell receptor beta chain was captured in a study of blood T cell repertoires in COVID-19. The V segment lost 6 bases and the J segment 14 bases; nucleotides outside the gene matches: 21. Germline lookup yields CDR1 SGHTA and CDR2 FQGNSA. This CDR3 spans 17 amino acids. Original data processing: Estimated nucleated cell counts came from reference gene primer amplification. The repertoire was sequenced with immunoSEQ multiplex PCR; TCRdb's copy has only in-frame clones and lacks some. Clone size and the V and J calls come from that table; the DNA yielded D and trimming. Here the sample spans over 95,000 clones, about 88% being singletons. This clone was counted a single time.

The chain employs TRBV7-2 and TRBJ1-4; TRBD1 matches at 10 bases. The clonotype originates from a woman aged 65 to 85 who had recovered from COVID-19. The sequencing sample was made of peripheral blood. CDR3 loop: CASSFYPPGQGTKDLFF. DNA for the CDR3: TGTGCCAGCAGTTTTTACCCTCCGGGACAGGGGACAAAGGACCTGTTTTTT.